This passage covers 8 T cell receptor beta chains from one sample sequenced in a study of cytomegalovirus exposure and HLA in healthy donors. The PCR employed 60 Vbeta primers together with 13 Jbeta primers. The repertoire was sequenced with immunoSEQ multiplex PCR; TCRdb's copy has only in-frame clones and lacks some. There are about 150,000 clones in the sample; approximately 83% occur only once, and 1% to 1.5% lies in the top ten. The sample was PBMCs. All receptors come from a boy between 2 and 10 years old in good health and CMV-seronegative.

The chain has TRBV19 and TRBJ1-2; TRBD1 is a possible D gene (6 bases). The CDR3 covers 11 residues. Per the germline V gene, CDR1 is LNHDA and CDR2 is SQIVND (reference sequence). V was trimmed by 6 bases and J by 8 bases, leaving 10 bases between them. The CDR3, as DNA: TGTGCCAGTAGCGCCAGGGGAGGCTACACCTTC. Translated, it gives CASSARGGYTF.

Here the CDR3 reads CASSQDPSDRESYTF. The CDR3, as DNA: TGCGCCAGCAGCCAAGACCCCTCGGACAGGGAAAGCTACACCTTC. The chain recombines TRBV4-1 with TRBJ1-2; 8 bases are shared with TRBD1. V shed 0 bases and J 9 bases; nucleotides not matched to a gene: 9. Germline lookup yields CDR1 MGHRA and CDR2 YSYEKL. This CDR3 comprises 15 residues.

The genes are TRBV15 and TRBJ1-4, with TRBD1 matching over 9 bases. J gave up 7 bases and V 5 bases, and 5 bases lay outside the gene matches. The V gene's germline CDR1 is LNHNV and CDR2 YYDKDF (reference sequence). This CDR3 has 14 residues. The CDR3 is CATSRGQGREKLFF. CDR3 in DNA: TGTGCCACCAGCCGGGGACAGGGACGTGAAAAACTGTTTTTT.

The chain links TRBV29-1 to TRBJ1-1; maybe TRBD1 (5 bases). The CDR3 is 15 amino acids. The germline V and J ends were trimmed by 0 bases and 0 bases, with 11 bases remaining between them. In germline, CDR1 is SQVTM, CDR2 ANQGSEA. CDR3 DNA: TGCAGCGTTGAAGATCGGGGGAATTTGAACACTGAAGCTTTCTTT. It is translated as CSVEDRGNLNTEAFF.

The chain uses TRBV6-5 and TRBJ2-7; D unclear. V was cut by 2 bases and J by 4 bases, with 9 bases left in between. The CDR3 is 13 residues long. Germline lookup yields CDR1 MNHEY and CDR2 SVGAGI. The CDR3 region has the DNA TGTGCCAGCAGTTACAGCCTCGGGTACGAGCAGTACTTC. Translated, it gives CASSYSLGYEQYF.

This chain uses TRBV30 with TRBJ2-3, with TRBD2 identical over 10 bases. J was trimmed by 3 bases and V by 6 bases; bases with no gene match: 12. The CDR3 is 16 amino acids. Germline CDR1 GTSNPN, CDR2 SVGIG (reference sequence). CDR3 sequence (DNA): TGTGCCTGTATCCTAGGTAGCGGGGGGACTACAGATACGCAGTATTTT. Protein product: CACILGSGGTTDTQYF.

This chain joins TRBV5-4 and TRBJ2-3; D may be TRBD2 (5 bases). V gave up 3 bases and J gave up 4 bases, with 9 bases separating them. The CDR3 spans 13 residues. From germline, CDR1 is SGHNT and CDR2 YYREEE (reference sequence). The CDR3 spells CASSSERADTQYF. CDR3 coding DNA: TGTGCCAGCAGCTCCGAGAGGGCAGATACGCAGTATTTT.

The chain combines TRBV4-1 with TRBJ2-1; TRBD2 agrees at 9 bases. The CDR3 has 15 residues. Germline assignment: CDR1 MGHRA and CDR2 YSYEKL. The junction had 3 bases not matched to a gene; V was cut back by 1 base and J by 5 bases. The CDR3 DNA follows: TGCGCCAGCAGCCAAGTTCTAGCGGGAAACAATGAGCAGTTCTTC. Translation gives CASSQVLAGNNEQFF.